This TCR beta chain stems from a study of vaccination and CD4 T cells after COVID-19. Study-wide background: Stimulation used overlapping spike peptides from SARS-CoV-2, HCoV-NL63, HCoV-OC43 and HCoV-229E. The study, taken as a whole, reports: Only after vaccination were a median 86.3% of convalescents' reactive clones seen.

V was cut by 4 bases and J by 5 bases, with 11 bases left in between. The germline CDR1 and CDR2 sequences are DFQATT and SNEGSKA (reference sequence). The CDR3 runs 12 residues. Treatment reported: approximately 10-day PBMC culture with coronavirus spike peptide pools or control peptides (ViraFEST assay). Scientists ran DNA taken from cultured CD4+ T cells through the Oncomine TCR Beta short-read assay for sequencing. TCRdb re-analysed the PCR reads in MiXCR, keeping a single row per CDR3 protein. Among about 15,000 distinct CDR3 sequences, roughly 50% were seen once, and the ten largest hold around 15%. As to this clonotype: Antigen specificity is unknown.

The origin of this receptor is a human donor who had recovered from COVID-19. The chain combines TRBV20-1 with TRBJ1-1; maybe TRBD1 (6 bases). The material sequenced was CD4+ T cells from blood, cultured in vitro. The CDR3 protein is CSANRGETEAFF. In DNA, the CDR3 is TGCAGTGCTAATAGGGGGGAGACTGAAGCTTTCTTT.